This record looks at one T cell receptor (beta chain) sequence and its context. Its target is not known. This CDR3 has 13 amino acids. In germline, CDR1 is MNHEY, CDR2 SVGAGI. Trimming at V came to 4 bases and at J to 10 bases, leaving 6 bases not matched to a gene. The sample belongs to a study of cytomegalovirus exposure and HLA in healthy donors. General study results and limits: For TCR beta chains, V- and J-gene trimming was later linked to a missense DCLRE1C variant.

The study ran its PCR with 60 Vbeta and 13 Jbeta primers. The repertoire was sequenced with immunoSEQ multiplex PCR; TCRdb's copy has only in-frame clones and lacks some. The table shows 170,000 or so clones, with roughly 84% occurring only once. While unrecorded immune exposures were likely, the donors were nominally healthy when sampled. The chain has TRBV6-5 and TRBJ2-1; 8 nucleotides line up with TRBD2. Sequencing used PBMCs. The TCR originated in a man aged 18 to 29 in good health and CMV-seronegative. The CDR3 region is CASSSSGRTEQFF. The CDR3 region has the DNA TGTGCCAGCAGTTCTAGCGGGCGTACCGAGCAGTTCTTC.